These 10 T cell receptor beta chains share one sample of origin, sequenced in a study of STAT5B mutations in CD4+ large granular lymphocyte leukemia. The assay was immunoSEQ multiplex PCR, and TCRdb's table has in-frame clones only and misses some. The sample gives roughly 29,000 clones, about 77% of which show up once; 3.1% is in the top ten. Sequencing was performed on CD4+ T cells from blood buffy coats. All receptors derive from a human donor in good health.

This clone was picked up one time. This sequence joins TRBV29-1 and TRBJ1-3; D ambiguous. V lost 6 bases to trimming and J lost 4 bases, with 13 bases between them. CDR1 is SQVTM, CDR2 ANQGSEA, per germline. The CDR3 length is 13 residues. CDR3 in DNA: TGCAGCGTGGCCGGCAGTGCAGGAAACACCATATATTTT. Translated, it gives CSVAGSAGNTIYF.

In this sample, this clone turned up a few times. CDR3 sequence reads: CASSPTVNTGELFF. The CDR3, as DNA: TGCGCCAGCAGCCCGACTGTGAACACCGGGGAGCTGTTTTTT. This chain links TRBV5-1 with TRBJ2-2; no firm D call. V dropped 4 bases and J dropped 1 base, with 8 bases sitting between them. Germline values: CDR1 SGHRS, CDR2 YFSETQ. CDR3 length equals 14 residues.

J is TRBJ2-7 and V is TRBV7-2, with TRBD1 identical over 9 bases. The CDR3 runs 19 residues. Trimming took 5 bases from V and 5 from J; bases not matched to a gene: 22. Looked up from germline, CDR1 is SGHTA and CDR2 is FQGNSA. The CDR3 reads CASSPEGGQGSNWWDEQYF. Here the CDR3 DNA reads TGTGCCAGCAGCCCTGAGGGGGGACAGGGCTCGAATTGGTGGGACGAGCAGTACTTC.

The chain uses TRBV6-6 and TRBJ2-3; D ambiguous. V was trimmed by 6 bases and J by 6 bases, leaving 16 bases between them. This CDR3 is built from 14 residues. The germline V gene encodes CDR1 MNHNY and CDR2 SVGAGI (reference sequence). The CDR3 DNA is TGTGCCAGCAGCACGGACGGGTATCGGGATACGCAGTATTTT. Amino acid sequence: CASSTDGYRDTQYF.

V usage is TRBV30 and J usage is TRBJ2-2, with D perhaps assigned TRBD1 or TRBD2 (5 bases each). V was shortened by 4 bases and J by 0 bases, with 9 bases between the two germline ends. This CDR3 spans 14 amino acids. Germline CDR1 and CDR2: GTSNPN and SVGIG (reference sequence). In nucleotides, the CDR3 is TGTGCCTGGAATCGGGGCACGAACACCGGGGAGCTGTTTTTT. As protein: CAWNRGTNTGELFF.

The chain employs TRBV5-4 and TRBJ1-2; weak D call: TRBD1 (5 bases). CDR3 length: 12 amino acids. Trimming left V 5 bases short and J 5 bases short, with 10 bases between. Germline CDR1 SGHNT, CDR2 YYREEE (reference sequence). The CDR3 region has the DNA TGTGCCAGCAGTTCGGGGACTTATGGCTACACCTTC. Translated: CASSSGTYGYTF.

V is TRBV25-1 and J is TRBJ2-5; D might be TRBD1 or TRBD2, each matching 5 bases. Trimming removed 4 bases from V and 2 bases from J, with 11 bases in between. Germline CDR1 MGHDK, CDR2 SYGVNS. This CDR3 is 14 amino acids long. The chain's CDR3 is CASSGWGKQETQYF. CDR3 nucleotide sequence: TGTGCCAGCAGTGGATGGGGGAAACAAGAGACCCAGTACTTC.

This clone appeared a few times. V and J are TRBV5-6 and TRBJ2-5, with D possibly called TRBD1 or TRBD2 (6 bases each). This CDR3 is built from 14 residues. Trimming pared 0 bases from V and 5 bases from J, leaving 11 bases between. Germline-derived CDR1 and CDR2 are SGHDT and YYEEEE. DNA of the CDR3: TGTGCCAGCAGCTTGGGCGGAGGGGGGGAGACCCAGTACTTC. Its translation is CASSLGGGGETQYF.

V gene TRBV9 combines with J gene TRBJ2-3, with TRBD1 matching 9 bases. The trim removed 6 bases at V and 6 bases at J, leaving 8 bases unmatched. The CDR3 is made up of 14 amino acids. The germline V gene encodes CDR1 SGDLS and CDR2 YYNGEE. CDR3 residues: CASNTGTGMDTQYF. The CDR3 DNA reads TGTGCCAGCAACACCGGGACAGGGATGGATACGCAGTATTTT.

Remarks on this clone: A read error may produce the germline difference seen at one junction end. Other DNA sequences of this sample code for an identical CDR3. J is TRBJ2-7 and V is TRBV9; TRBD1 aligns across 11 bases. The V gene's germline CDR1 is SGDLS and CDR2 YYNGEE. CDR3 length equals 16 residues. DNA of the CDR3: TGTGCCAGCAGCGTAGACGATGGGACAGGGGGTCGTAAGCAGTACTTT. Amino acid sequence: CASSVDDGTGGRKQYF. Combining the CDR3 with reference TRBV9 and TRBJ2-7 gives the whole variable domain DSGVTQTPKHLITATGQRVTLRCSPRSGDLSVYWYQQSLDQGLQFLIQYYNGEERAKGNILERFSAQQFPDLHSELNLSSLELGDSALYFCASSVDDGTGGRKQYFGPGTRLTVT.